The present T cell receptor beta chain was sequenced within a study of blood T cell repertoires in COVID-19. About the study: Whether acute or convalescent, the COVID-19 samples came from the United States, Italy and Spain.

This table comes from immunoSEQ multiplex PCR, and its TCRdb copy is limited to in-frame clones, with some not included. Of about 290,000 clones listed, 70% to 90% are singletons. CDR1 is SGDLS, CDR2 YYNGEE, per germline. The CDR3 extends over 14 amino acids. Losses at the gene ends were 3 bases for V and 2 bases for J; bases not matched to a gene: 0. The chain is built from TRBV9 and TRBJ1-3, with 9 bases matching TRBD1. Material: peripheral blood. The receptor's source is a woman aged 45 to 65 with active or convalescent COVID-19. CDR3 loop: CASSGQGAGNTIYF. The CDR3 bases are TGTGCCAGCAGCGGACAGGGGGCTGGAAACACCATATATTTT.